This T cell receptor beta chain was recorded in a study of brain T cells in children with intractable seizures. Study-wide points: Pre- and post-surgery blood differed in depth, so pre-surgery absences may be undersampling.

Here immunoSEQ multiplex PCR was the method, and the copy in TCRdb shows in-frame clones only, minus some. Here the sample spans about 340,000 clones, over 90% being singletons. V trimming: 9 bases; J trimming: 4 bases; junction bases outside the gene matches: 11. Germline-derived CDR1 and CDR2 are SGHTA and FQGTGA. This CDR3 contains 15 residues. Time point specified: blood from clinic visit 5 months post-surgery; TSC patient then seizure free. Surgery cases with the highest brain T cell transcript signatures were chosen for sequencing. Note on this clone: Its antigen is still unknown.

Sequencing used peripheral blood, obtained approximately 5 months after surgery. J is TRBJ2-7 and V is TRBV7-3; 11 nucleotides line up with TRBD2. The sequence was collected from a boy younger than two with tuberous sclerosis and intractable seizures. The CDR3 loop reads CASSQLAGDFYEQYF. The CDR3 bases are TGTGCCAGTTCCCAACTAGCGGGGGATTTTTACGAGCAGTACTTC.